This T cell receptor (beta chain) originates from a study of shared clonotypes between healthy human individuals (dated by TCRdb to 2020 to 2022). Notes on the research overall: The cohort comprised a couple of women and three men aged 18 to 49 years. For each donor, three plates each were used for CD4 naive and CD4 memory, two plates were used for CD8 naive, and one plate was used for CD8 memory. Different laboratories and diverse techniques were used to prepare libraries and sequence TCR repertoires, to increase sequencing depth and limit assay-specific biases. The study deeply sequenced blood TCR repertoires of about 5 healthy adults to estimate repertoire size and the extent of clonotype sharing between individuals. Per donor, leukapheresis produced somewhere between about 0.9 and 9 billion PBMCs. Overall study results and their limits: Compared with non-shared clonotypes, clonotypes shared by all four sorted-subset donors had higher generation probabilities. Incomplete sequencing was indicated by rarefaction of sorted-subset datasets, despite the large sequencing depth. Larger estimated clonotype richness was generally found for naive subsets than for memory subsets. Because the study included only a small number of donors, the genetic and exposure-history diversity represented was limited. Only blood was sampled, and tissue TCR repertoires likely differ from those in blood. Sharing across a few donors was observed for about 5% of naive CD4, about 3.2% of naive CD8, 2.3% of memory CD4, and around 0.42% of memory CD8 clonotypes. Based on pairwise subsampling, the degree of clonotype sharing among donors was expected to be affected by sequencing depth.

Healthy HIV-negative adults with no recently reported acute infections or vaccinations were included as donors. All donors were Caucasian adults living in Nashville, Tennessee, USA. CD4+ T cells were enriched by magnetic negative selection; naive cells were then positively selected on CD45RA, and the negative fraction formed the memory subset. Blood was obtained by leukapheresis, after which PBMCs were separated by Ficoll-Histopaque density gradient centrifugation and cryopreserved in liquid nitrogen vapor phase. Purity and quantity of every magnetically sorted T cell population were checked by analytical flow cytometry. Each sorted fraction had its genomic DNA isolated and then quantified by UV absorbance on a Nanodrop 2000c. Using the deep immunoSEQ assay, multiplex PCR amplified TCR CDR3 regions from genomic DNA. Extracted genomic DNA from each cell subset was distributed evenly across all wells of several immunoSEQ 96-well plates, and each plate was treated as a replicate. For sorted subsets, roughly 0.2 ug genomic DNA, equal to tens of thousands of T cell genomes, was loaded into each replicate PCR. Purified libraries were measured with a Qubit 3.0 fluorometer, size-checked on a Bioanalyzer 2100, and measured again with the KAPA Library Quantification kit. A separate single-read 150-cycle Illumina NextSeq 550 flow cell was used to sequence each immunoSEQ 96-well plate. As for how the authors treated the data: The immunoSEQ output contained only junctional sequences without quality scores, so filtering could not match that applied to full-length reads. To assign V/J genes and CDR3, sequences were annotated using PyIR, a Python wrapper for IgBLAST v1.9, with IMGT germline references. Any read was removed if the V/J assignment was weak (E-value above 1e-6), the CDR3 was missing, or the read contained stop codons, out-of-frame junctions, or ambiguous translated residues. V3J clonotypes were defined as sequences sharing the same inferred V gene, J gene, and CDR3 amino acid sequence. The percentage overlap between two repertoires was calculated by dividing the number of shared unique clonotypes by the size of the smaller repertoire. Three approaches were used to assess repertoire richness: RTK rarefaction, the Chao1 estimator, and Recon v2.1 estimates of unobserved clonotypes. OLGA was used to compute generation probabilities for all TCRbeta clonotypes that the gDNA method yielded from a few donors. Entries here come from immuneACCESS through TCRdb and include only in-frame sequences with V and J called. Some clones fail to appear in such tables; in the studies checked, an unresolved V gene covers under half of the shortfall, and the cause of the remainder is unknown. The V and J calls and clone size are taken from that table; D and trimming were inferred from the DNA. The sample yields some 2.1 million clones; 85% to 95% were counted once. The top ten clonotypes cover 0.1% to 0.15% of the sample.

As to this clone: Its binding antigen is unknown. One base away there is no much larger clone; base qualities are not given. Within the sample, other DNA sequences also encode this same CDR3.

Via the germline V gene, CDR1 is MGHRA and CDR2 YSYEKL. V and J are truncated by 1 base and 2 bases respectively, leaving an intervening sequence of 7 bases. From its cysteine to its phenylalanine, the CDR3 spans 14 amino acids. The kept DNA is CDR3 alone, 42 bases in frame from the first base. The sequence joins TRBV4-1 to TRBJ2-3; the D gene cannot be named for sure. The receptor's source is a man between 18 and 35 years old in good health. Sequencing was done on a sample of naive CD4+ T cells sorted from blood. Interpreted using the paper, the cell subset or site label stands for: CD45RA+ positively selected. The nucleotide sequence is given as TGCGCCAGCAGCCAAGTCCTGACCACAGATACGCAGTATTTT. Translated, this is CASSQVLTTDTQYF.